These 27 T cell receptor beta chains were sequenced from one sample in a study of T cell responses to AZD1222 COVID-19 vaccine. TCRdb's copy holds only in-frame clones and misses some; the assay was immunoSEQ multiplex PCR. Of about 260,000 clones in the sample, more than 85% were seen once. The material sequenced was peripheral blood, taken on day 0 of AZD1222 vaccination. The receptor set was obtained from an adult in good health.

This chain links TRBV4-2 with TRBJ2-3, with TRBD2 matching 11 bases. The V gene end was trimmed by 1 base and the J gene end by 1 base; junction bases not matched to a gene: 4. Germline CDR1 reads LGHNA; CDR2 reads YNFKEQ. The CDR3 totals 17 residues. CDR3 amino acids: CASSQVSGGAGTDTQYF. The CDR3 DNA reads as TGTGCCAGCAGCCAAGTTAGCGGGGGGGCGGGCACAGATACGCAGTATTTT.

J is TRBJ1-1 and V is TRBV6-1; D gene ambiguous. Germline CDR1 MNHNS, CDR2 SASEGT. The CDR3 length is 13 residues. V lost 0 bases to trimming and J lost 5 bases, with 7 bases between them. The CDR3 is CASSEAQQTEAFF. CDR3 DNA: TGTGCCAGCAGTGAAGCGCAACAGACTGAAGCTTTCTTT.

The CDR3 here is CASSLAGTGVSTNEKLFF. The CDR3 DNA reads as TGTGCCAGCAGCTTAGCTGGGACAGGGGTTTCAACTAATGAAAAACTGTTTTTT. The chain employs TRBV7-6 and TRBJ1-4; TRBD1 matches 10 bases. The CDR3 length is 18 residues. Germline-derived CDR1 and CDR2 are SGHVS and FNYEAQ. J lost 0 bases, V lost 0 bases, and 4 bases had no gene match. Variable domain in full (rest from reference TRBV7-6 and TRBJ1-4): GAGVSQSPRYKVTKRGQDVALRCDPISGHVSLYWYRQALGQGPEFLTYFNYEAQQDKSGLPNDRFSAERPEGSISTLTIQRTEQRDSAMYRCASSLAGTGVSTNEKLFFGSGTQLSVL.

For the CDR3, the DNA is TGTGCCAGCAGCCAGGGTCCCGGGTCCAACGAGGGCGAGCAGTACTTC. Protein sequence: CASSQGPGSNEGEQYF. This sequence joins TRBV3-1 (or the pseudogene TRBV3-2) and TRBJ2-7, with D tentatively TRBD2 (5 bases). Germline V lookup: CDR1 LGHDT, CDR2 YNNKEL (reference sequence). With 3 bases removed from V and 6 bases from J, the gap between germline ends came to 21 bases. The CDR3 spans 16 residues.

The V call is TRBV9, the J call TRBJ2-6; D ambiguous. Germline assignment: CDR1 SGDLS and CDR2 YYNGEE. The CDR3 totals 17 residues. The V gene lost 4 bases and the J gene lost 0 bases, with 14 bases spanning the gap. The CDR3 sequence: CASSSRKENSGANVLTF. The CDR3 nucleotides read TGTGCCAGCAGCTCCCGGAAGGAAAACTCTGGGGCCAACGTCCTGACTTTC.

J is TRBJ1-3 and V is TRBV19; perhaps TRBD1 as D (5 bases). The length of the CDR3 is 13 residues. Germline CDR1 is LNHDA and CDR2 is SQIVND (reference sequence). Deletions cut 5 bases from V and 4 bases from J, with 9 bases between. As DNA, the CDR3 is TGTGCCAGTAGTCGCCGGACAGGAAACACCATATATTTT. Protein product: CASSRRTGNTIYF.

This chain connects TRBV27 to TRBJ1-5, with D perhaps matching TRBD1 (6 bases). The V end was cut by 5 bases, the J end by 7 bases, with 12 bases between. From germline, CDR1 is MNHEY and CDR2 SMNVEV (reference sequence). The CDR3 spans 13 residues. The CDR3 DNA reads as TGTGCCAGCAGTAATAGTAGGGGGCAGCCCCAGCATTTT. Translated: CASSNSRGQPQHF.

CDR3 nucleotides: TGTGCCACCAGTGCAGACACCTTCTCTGGGGCCAACGTCCTGACTTTC. This encodes CATSADTFSGANVLTF. This chain joins TRBV24-1 and TRBJ2-6; D is unresolved. The ends were cut back, 5 bases at V and 0 bases at J, with 10 bases in the middle. There are 16 residues in the CDR3. The germline V gene has CDR1 KGHDR and CDR2 SFDVKD.

The genes are TRBV13 and TRBJ1-3, with D tentatively TRBD1 (6 bases). The CDR3 is made up of 13 amino acids. The V end was cut by 0 bases, the J end by 8 bases, with 8 bases between. Germline lookup yields CDR1 PRHDT and CDR2 FYEKMQ (reference sequence). The CDR3 region has the DNA TGTGCCAGCAGCTTAGGGGGGGCGGACACCATATATTTT. It yields the protein CASSLGGADTIYF.

The chain is built from TRBV12-5 and TRBJ2-7, with D perhaps TRBD1 (6 bases). V lost 6 bases and J 2 bases, leaving 11 bases between the germline ends. CDR3 size: 13 residues. Germline V CDR1 and CDR2: LGHNT, FRNRAP. CDR3 bases: TGTGCTAGTGGCGACAGGAGACCCTACGAGCAGTACTTC. Protein product: CASGDRRPYEQYF.

The chain employs TRBV3-1 (or the pseudogene TRBV3-2) and TRBJ2-7; 8 nucleotides agree with TRBD2. This CDR3 region has 15 residues. V lost 6 bases, J lost 0 bases, and 7 bases stayed unmatched. The germline CDR1 and CDR2 sequences are LGHDT and YNNKEL (reference sequence). CDR3 region: CASSRTSLSSYEQYF. The CDR3 bases are TGTGCCAGCAGTCGGACTAGCCTCAGCTCCTACGAGCAGTACTTC.

The DNA of the CDR3 is TGTGCCAGCAGCGTCTCGGCTAGCGGGAGTCTAAATGAGCAGTTCTTC. It codes for CASSVSASGSLNEQFF. The chain has TRBV9 and TRBJ2-1; 10 bases match TRBD2. CDR1 and CDR2 (germline): SGDLS, YYNGEE. V dropped 2 bases and J dropped 7; count of bases not matched to a gene: 9. The CDR3 has 16 amino acids.

This clone turned up a few times. The V and J genes are TRBV7-2 and TRBJ1-2; no reliable D call. Germline V CDR1 and CDR2: SGHTA, FQGNSA. The CDR3 has 14 residues. V was shortened by 4 bases and J by 4 bases, with 13 bases between the two germline ends. CDR3 DNA: TGTGCCAGCAGCTCAGGTCTTAAGGGCTATGGCTACACCTTC. Its protein product is CASSSGLKGYGYTF.

This clone occurred once. V and J are TRBV11-2 and TRBJ1-1; TRBD1 is a possible D gene (6 bases). The CDR3 sequence is 13 residues long. Trimming shortened V by 6 bases and J by 4 bases, and 12 bases separated the two germline ends. The germline gives CDR1 SGHAT, CDR2 FQNNGV. CDR3 in amino acids: CASSYQDSTEAFF. The CDR3 DNA follows: TGTGCCAGCAGTTACCAGGACAGCACTGAAGCTTTCTTT.

This chain uses TRBV28 with TRBJ2-5; perhaps TRBD2 as D (6 bases). V was pared by 4 bases and J by 5 bases, with 11 bases between. The CDR3 sequence is 13 residues long. The germline gives CDR1 MDHEN, CDR2 SYDVKM. CDR3 loop: CASSYGGMETQYF. The CDR3 region has the DNA TGTGCCAGCAGTTATGGGGGGATGGAGACCCAGTACTTC.

This clone was detected only once. The chain has TRBV4-1 and TRBJ2-7; 7 bases fit TRBD2. Germline V gene lookup returns CDR1 MGHRA and CDR2 YSYEKL. The length of the CDR3 is 14 residues. V shed 5 bases and J 3 bases; nucleotides not matched to a gene: 7. CDR3 region: CASSARAGDYEQYF. CDR3 DNA: TGCGCCAGCAGCGCTCGGGCGGGGGACTACGAGCAGTACTTC.

This chain uses TRBV5-1 with TRBJ2-5; 12 bases fit TRBD2. Trimming took 4 bases from V and 0 from J; bases not matched to a gene: 4. Germline CDR1 and CDR2: SGHRS and YFSETQ. The CDR3 loop spans 16 amino acids. The CDR3 DNA is TGCGCCAGCAGCGCGGGACTAGCGGGCGACCAAGAGACCCAGTACTTC. This translates into CASSAGLAGDQETQYF. Combining the CDR3 with reference TRBV5-1 and TRBJ2-5 gives the whole variable domain KAGVTQTPRYLIKTRGQQVTLSCSPISGHRSVSWYQQTPGQGLQFLFEYFSETQRNKGNFPGRFSGRQFSNSRSEMNVSTLELGDSALYLCASSAGLAGDQETQYFGPGTRLLVL.

The chain uses TRBV28 and TRBJ1-2; perhaps TRBD1 as D (5 bases). Germline CDR1 and CDR2: MDHEN and SYDVKM. There are 14 residues in the CDR3. V was clipped by 2 bases and J by 4 bases, with 11 bases between them. The CDR3 DNA follows: TGTGCCAGCAGTTTACAGGGTTTGGGCTATGGCTACACCTTC. Its protein is CASSLQGLGYGYTF.

In nucleotides, the CDR3 is TGTGCCAGCAGTTACGGTCAAAACTATGGCTACACCTTC. Translated: CASSYGQNYGYTF. The chain employs TRBV28 and TRBJ1-2; D call uncertain. The CDR3 consists of 13 residues. V gave up 4 bases and J gave up 2 bases, with 8 bases separating them. Germline CDR1 and CDR2: MDHEN and SYDVKM.

This clone was found once. CDR3 sequence: CASSRTEGDIQYF. The CDR3 DNA sequence: TGTGCCAGCAGCCGCACGGAGGGAGACATTCAGTACTTC. The J gene is TRBJ2-4, the V gene TRBV3-1 (or the pseudogene TRBV3-2); TRBD2 is a possible D gene (6 bases). Trimming stripped 4 bases from V and 8 bases from J, with 12 bases between. The germline V gene has CDR1 LGHDT and CDR2 YNNKEL (reference sequence). The CDR3 spans 13 residues.

The V call is TRBV24-1, the J call TRBJ2-3; the D is unclear. Germline V gene sequence: CDR1 KGHDR, CDR2 SFDVKD. V was pared by 1 base and J by 4 bases, with 11 bases between. The CDR3 runs to 15 residues. CDR3: CATSDFETLPDTQYF. The CDR3 bases are TGTGCCACCAGTGATTTCGAGACCCTCCCAGATACGCAGTATTTT.

The chain's CDR3 is CSEGLFRLSSYNEQFF. CDR3 DNA sequence: TGCAGCGAGGGTCTCTTCAGGCTTAGCTCCTACAATGAGCAGTTCTTC. This chain uses TRBV29-1 with TRBJ2-1, with D uncertain. The CDR3 totals 16 residues. CDR1 and CDR2 (germline): SQVTM, ANQGSEA. The V and J ends lost 7 bases and 0 bases respectively, with 19 bases between them.

This chain joins TRBV9 and TRBJ1-4, with D unclear. CDR3 length equals 14 residues. Trimming took 0 bases from V and 8 from J, leaving 11 bases between them. In germline, CDR1 is SGDLS, CDR2 YYNGEE. The CDR3 bases are TGTGCCAGCAGCGTAGCGTCAGTAGGGGAAAAACTGTTTTTT. The encoded protein is CASSVASVGEKLFF.

V and J are TRBV4-2 and TRBJ2-3; D perhaps matches TRBD1 (5 bases). This CDR3 region has 14 residues. Trimming pared 1 base from V and 3 bases from J, leaving 8 bases between. Looked up from germline, CDR1 is LGHNA and CDR2 is YNFKEQ. The CDR3 sequence: CASSQAQGTDTQYF. CDR3 coding DNA: TGTGCCAGCAGCCAAGCTCAGGGTACAGATACGCAGTATTTT.

The V call is TRBV29-1, the J call TRBJ2-7, with D perhaps being TRBD1 or TRBD2 (5 bases each). This CDR3 contains 12 residues. Germline loops: CDR1 SQVTM, CDR2 ANQGSEA. The V end lost 4 bases, the J end lost 11 bases, and 18 bases lay between the germline ends. The CDR3 nucleotides read TGCAGCGTTGCGGATGGGGGACCCTTCGAGTACTTC. This encodes CSVADGGPFEYF.

The rearrangement uses TRBV6-5 and TRBJ2-7; D not resolved. The V end was cut by 7 bases, the J end by 4 bases, with 14 bases between. This CDR3 is built from 13 residues. CDR1 is MNHEY and CDR2 is SVGAGI in the germline V gene. CDR3 nucleotides: TGTGCCAGCACCCCGAGGCGGACGTACGAGCAGTACTTC. Its translation: CASTPRRTYEQYF.

The chain recombines TRBV28 with TRBJ1-2; D is ambiguous. This CDR3 is 13 amino acids long. Germline V gene sequence: CDR1 MDHEN, CDR2 SYDVKM. Trimming took 2 bases from V and 3 from J, leaving 7 bases between them. CDR3 loop: CASSLNPDYGYTF. The CDR3 nucleotides read TGTGCCAGCAGTTTAAACCCGGACTATGGCTACACCTTC.